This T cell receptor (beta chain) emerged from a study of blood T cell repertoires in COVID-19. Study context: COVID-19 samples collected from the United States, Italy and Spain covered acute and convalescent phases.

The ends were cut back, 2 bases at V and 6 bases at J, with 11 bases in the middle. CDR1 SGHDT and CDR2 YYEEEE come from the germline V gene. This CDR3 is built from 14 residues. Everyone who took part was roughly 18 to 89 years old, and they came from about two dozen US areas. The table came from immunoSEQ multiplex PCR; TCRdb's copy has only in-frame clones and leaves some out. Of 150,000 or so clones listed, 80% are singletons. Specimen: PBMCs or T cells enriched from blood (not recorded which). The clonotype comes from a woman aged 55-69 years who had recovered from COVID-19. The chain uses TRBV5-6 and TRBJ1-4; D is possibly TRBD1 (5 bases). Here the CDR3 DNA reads TGTGCCAGCAGCTTTTACAGGCAGGATGAAAAACTGTTTTTT. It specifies CASSFYRQDEKLFF.